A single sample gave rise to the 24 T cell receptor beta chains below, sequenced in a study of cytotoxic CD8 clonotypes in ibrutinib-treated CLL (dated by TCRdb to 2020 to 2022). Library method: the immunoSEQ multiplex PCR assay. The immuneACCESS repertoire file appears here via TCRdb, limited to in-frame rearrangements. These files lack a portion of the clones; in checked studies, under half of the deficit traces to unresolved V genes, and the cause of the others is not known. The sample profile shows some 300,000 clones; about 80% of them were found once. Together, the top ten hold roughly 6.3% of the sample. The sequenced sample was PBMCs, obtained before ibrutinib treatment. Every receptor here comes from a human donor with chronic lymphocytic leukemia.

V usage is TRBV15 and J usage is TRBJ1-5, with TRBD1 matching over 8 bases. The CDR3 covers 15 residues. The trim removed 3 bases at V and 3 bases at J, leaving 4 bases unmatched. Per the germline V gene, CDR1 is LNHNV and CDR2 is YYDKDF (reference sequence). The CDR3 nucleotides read TGTGCCACCAGCAGGACAGGGGTTTACAATCAGCCCCAGCATTTT. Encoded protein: CATSRTGVYNQPQHF. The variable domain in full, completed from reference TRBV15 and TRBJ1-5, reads DAMVIQNPRYQVTQFGKPVTLSCSQTLNHNVMYWYQQKSSQAPKLLFHYYDKDFNNEADTPDNFQSRRPNTSFCFLDIRSPGLGDTAMYLCATSRTGVYNQPQHFGDGTRLSIL.

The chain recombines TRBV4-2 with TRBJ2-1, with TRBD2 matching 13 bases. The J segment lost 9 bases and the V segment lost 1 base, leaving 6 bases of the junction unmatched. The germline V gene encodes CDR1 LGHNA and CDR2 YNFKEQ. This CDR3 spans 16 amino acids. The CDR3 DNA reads TGTGCCAGCAGCCAAGGGACTAGCGGGAGCTCCAGTGAGCAGTTCTTC. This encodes CASSQGTSGSSSEQFF.

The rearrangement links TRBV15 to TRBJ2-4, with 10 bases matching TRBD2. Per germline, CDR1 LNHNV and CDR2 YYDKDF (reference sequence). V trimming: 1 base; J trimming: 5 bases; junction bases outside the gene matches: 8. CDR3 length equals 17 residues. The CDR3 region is CATSRGPSGSGENIQYF. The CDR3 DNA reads TGTGCCACCAGCAGAGGTCCTAGCGGGAGTGGTGAAAACATTCAGTACTTC. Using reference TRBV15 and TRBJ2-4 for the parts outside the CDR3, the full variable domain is DAMVIQNPRYQVTQFGKPVTLSCSQTLNHNVMYWYQQKSSQAPKLLFHYYDKDFNNEADTPDNFQSRRPNTSFCFLDIRSPGLGDTAMYLCATSRGPSGSGENIQYFGAGTRLSVL.

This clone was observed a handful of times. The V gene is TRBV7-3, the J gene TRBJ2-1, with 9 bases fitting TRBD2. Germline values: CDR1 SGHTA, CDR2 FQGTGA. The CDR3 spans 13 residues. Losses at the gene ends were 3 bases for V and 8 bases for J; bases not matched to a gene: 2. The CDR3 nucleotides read TGTGCCAGCAGCTTGGCGGGAGGGGATGAGCAGTTCTTC. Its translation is CASSLAGGDEQFF.

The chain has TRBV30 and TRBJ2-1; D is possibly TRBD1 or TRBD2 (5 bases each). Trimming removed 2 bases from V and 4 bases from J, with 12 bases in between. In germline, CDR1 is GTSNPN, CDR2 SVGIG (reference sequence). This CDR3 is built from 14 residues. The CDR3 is CAWSWGSQYNEQFF. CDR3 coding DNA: TGTGCCTGGAGTTGGGGGTCCCAATACAATGAGCAGTTCTTC. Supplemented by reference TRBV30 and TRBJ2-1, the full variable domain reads SQTIHQWPATLVQPVGSPLSLECTVEGTSNPNLYWYRQAAGRGLQLLFYSVGIGQISSEVPQNLSASRPQDRQFILSSKKLLLSDSGFYLCAWSWGSQYNEQFFGPGTRLTVL.

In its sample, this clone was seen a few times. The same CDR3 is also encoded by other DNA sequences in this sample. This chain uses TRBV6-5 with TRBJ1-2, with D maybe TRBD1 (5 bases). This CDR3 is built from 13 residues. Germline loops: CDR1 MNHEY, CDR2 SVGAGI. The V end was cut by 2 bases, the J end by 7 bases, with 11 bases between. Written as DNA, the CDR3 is TGTGCCAGCAGTTACATAGGGGCGGGTGGCTACACCTTC. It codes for CASSYIGAGGYTF.

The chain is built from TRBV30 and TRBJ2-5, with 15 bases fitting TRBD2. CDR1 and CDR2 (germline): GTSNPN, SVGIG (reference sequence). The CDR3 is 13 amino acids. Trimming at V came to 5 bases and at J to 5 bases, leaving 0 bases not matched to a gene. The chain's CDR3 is CAWGLAGGETQYF. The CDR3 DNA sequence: TGTGCCTGGGGACTAGCGGGAGGGGAGACCCAGTACTTC. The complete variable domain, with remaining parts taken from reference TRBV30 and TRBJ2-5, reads SQTIHQWPATLVQPVGSPLSLECTVEGTSNPNLYWYRQAAGRGLQLLFYSVGIGQISSEVPQNLSASRPQDRQFILSSKKLLLSDSGFYLCAWGLAGGETQYFGPGTRLLVL.

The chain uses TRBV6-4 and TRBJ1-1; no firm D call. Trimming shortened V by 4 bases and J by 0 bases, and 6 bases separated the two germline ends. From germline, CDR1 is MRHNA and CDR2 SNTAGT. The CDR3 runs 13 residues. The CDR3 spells CASSAQMNTEAFF. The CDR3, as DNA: TGTGCCAGCAGTGCCCAGATGAACACTGAAGCTTTCTTT.

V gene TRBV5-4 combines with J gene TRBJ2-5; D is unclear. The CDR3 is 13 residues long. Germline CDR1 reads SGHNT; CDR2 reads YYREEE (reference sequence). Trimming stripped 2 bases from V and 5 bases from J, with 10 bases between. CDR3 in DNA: TGTGCCAGCAGCTTTCCCGAGGAGGAGACCCAGTACTTC. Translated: CASSFPEEETQYF.

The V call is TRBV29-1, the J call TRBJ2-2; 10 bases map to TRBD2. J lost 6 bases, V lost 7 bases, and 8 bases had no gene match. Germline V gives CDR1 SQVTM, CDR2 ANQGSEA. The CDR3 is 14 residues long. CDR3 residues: CSGSSGSAAGELFF. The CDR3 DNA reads TGCAGCGGATCTAGCGGGAGCGCCGCCGGGGAGCTGTTTTTT.

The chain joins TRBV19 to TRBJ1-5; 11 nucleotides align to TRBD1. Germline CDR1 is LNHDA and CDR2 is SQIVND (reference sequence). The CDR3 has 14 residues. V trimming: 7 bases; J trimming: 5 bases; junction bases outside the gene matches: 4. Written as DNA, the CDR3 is TGTGCCAGTACGGGGACAGGGGGGGATCAGCCCCAGCATTTT. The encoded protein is CASTGTGGDQPQHF.

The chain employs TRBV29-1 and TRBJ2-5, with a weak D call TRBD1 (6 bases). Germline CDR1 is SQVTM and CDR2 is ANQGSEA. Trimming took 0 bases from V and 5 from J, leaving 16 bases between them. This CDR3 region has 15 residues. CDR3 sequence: CSVEDRLGGWETQYF. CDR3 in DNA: TGCAGCGTTGAAGATAGGTTAGGGGGTTGGGAGACCCAGTACTTC.

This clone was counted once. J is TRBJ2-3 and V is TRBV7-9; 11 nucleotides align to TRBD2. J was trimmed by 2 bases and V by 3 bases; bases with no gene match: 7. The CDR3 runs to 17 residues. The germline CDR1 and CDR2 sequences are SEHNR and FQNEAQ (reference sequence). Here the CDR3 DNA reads TGTGCCAGCAGCTTTAATCTAGCGGGAGGCCCCACAGATACGCAGTATTTT. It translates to CASSFNLAGGPTDTQYF.

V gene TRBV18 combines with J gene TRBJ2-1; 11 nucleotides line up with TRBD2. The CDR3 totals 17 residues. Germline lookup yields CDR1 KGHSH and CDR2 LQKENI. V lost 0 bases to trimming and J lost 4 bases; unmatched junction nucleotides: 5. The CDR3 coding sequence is TGTGCCAGCTCACCACCAATCACTAGCGGGAGTTACAATGAGCAGTTCTTC. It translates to CASSPPITSGSYNEQFF.

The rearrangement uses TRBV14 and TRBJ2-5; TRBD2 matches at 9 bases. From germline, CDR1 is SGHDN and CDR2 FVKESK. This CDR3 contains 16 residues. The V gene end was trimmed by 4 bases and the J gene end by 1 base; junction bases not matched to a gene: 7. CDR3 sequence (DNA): TGTGCCAGCAGCCGCGGACTAGCGAGAGTCCAAGAGACCCAGTACTTC. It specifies CASSRGLARVQETQYF.

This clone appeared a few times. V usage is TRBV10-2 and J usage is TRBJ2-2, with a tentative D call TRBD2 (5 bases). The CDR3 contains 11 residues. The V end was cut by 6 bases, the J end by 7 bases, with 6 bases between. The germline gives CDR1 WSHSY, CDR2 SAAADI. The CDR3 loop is CASSGDGELFF. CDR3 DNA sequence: TGCGCCAGCAGCGGGGACGGGGAGCTGTTTTTT.

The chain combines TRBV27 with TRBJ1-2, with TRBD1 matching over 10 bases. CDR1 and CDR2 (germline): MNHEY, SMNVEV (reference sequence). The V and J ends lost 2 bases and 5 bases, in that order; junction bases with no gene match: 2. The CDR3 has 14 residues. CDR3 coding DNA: TGTGCCAGCAGTTTAAGACAGGGGGCGTATGGCTACACCTTC. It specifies CASSLRQGAYGYTF.

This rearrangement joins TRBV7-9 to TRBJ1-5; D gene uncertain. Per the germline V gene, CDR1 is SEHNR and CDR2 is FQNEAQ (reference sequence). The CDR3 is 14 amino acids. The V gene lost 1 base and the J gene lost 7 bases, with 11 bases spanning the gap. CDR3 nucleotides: TGTGCCAGCAGCTTAGGCGGAGTCCCCCAGCCCCAGCATTTT. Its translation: CASSLGGVPQPQHF.

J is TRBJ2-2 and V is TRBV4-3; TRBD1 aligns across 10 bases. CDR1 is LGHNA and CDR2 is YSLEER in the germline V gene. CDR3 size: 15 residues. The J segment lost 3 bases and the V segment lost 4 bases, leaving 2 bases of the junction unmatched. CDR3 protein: CASSRGQGDTGELFF. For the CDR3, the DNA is TGCGCCAGCAGCCGTGGACAGGGGGACACCGGGGAGCTGTTTTTT.

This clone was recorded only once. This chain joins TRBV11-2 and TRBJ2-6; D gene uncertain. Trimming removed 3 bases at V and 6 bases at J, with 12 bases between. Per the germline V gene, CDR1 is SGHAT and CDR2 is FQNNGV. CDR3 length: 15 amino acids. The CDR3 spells CASSLMAVEANVLTF. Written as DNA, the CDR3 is TGTGCCAGCAGCTTGATGGCAGTGGAGGCCAACGTCCTGACTTTC.

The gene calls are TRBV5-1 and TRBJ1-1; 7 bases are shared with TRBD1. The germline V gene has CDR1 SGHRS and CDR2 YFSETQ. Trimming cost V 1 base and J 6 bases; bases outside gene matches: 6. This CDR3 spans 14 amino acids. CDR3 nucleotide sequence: TGCGCCAGCAGCTTGACGACAGGGACGTCTGAAGCTTTCTTT. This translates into CASSLTTGTSEAFF.

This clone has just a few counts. As DNA, the CDR3 is TGCGCCAGCAGCCAAGAGTTTGGGACTAGCGGGAGGGCCTACGAGCAGTACTTC. Translating it yields CASSQEFGTSGRAYEQYF. The chain links TRBV4-1 to TRBJ2-7; TRBD2 agrees at 16 bases. The germline V gene encodes CDR1 MGHRA and CDR2 YSYEKL. This CDR3 contains 18 residues. V was pared by 0 bases and J by 2 bases, with 4 bases of the junction left unmatched.

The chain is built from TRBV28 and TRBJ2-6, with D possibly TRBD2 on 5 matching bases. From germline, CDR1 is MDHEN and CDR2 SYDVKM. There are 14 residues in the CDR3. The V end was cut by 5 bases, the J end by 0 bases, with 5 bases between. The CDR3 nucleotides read TGTGCCAGCAGTGGGAGCTCTGGGGCCAACGTCCTGACTTTC. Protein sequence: CASSGSSGANVLTF.

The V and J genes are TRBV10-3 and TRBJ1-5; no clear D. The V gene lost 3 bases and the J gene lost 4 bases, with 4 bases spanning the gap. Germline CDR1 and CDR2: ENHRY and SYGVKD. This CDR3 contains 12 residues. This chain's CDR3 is CAISDPNQPQHF. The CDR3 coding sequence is TGTGCCATCAGTGACCCTAATCAGCCCCAGCATTTT.